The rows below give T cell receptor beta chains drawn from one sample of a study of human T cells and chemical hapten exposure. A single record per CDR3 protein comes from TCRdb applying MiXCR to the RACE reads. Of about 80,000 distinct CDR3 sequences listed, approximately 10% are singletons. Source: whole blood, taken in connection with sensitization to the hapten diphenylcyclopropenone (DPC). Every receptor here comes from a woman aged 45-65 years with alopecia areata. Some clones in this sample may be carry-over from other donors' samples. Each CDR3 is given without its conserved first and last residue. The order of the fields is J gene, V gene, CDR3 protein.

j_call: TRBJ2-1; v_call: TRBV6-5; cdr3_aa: ASSINRAERNEQF
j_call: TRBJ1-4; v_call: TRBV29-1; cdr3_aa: SVEGDTNEKLF
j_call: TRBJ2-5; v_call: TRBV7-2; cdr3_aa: ASSLENREEETQY
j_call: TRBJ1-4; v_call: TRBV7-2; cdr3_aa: ASSLSPDRAFGKLF
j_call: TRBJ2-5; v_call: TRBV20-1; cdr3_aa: SASFPGGGEETQY
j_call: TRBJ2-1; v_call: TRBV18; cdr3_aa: ASSSSRGYNEQF
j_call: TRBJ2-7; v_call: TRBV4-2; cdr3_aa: ASSRTGATSYEQY
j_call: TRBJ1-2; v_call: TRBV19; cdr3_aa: ASSFAKSNYGYT
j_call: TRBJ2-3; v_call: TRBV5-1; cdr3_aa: ASSNGLAVDTQY
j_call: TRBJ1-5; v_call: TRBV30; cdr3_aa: AWSVPQGSNQPQH
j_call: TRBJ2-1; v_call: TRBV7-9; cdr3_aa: ASSFQTSGSHNEQF
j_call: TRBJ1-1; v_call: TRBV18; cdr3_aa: ASSTGWGNTEAF
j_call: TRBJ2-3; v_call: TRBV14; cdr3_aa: ASSHLPGRGTDTQY
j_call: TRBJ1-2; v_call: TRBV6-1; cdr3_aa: ASINRGNYGYT
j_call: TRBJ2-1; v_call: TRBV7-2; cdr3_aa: ASSSGASYNEQF
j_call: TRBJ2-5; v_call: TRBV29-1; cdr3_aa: SVGRGKETQY
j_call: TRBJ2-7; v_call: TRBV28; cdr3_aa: ASSLSGQATYEQY
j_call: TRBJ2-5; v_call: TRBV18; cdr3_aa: ASSRNREETQY
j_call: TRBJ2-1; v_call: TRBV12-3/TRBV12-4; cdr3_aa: ASSLVAVGQF
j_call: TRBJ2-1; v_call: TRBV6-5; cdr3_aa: ASTERASYNEQF
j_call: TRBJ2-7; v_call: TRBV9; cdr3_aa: ASSVDKGFYEQY
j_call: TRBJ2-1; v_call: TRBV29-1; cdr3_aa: SVGFTYNEQF
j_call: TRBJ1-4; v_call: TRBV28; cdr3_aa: ASSPRGPNEKLF
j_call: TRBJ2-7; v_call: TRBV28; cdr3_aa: ASSLSFARTGTYEQY
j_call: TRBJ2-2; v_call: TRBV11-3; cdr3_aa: ASSFHRDRGPGELF
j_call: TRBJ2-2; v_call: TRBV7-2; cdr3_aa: ASSRTGANTGELF
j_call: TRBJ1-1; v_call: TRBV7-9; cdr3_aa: ASSLYGAGVNTEAF
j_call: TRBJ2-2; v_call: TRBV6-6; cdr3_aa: ASSPPGQMNTGELF
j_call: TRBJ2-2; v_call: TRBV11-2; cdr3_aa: ASSLQRNTGELF
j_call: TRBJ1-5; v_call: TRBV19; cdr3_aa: ASSDPTDIRSNQPQH
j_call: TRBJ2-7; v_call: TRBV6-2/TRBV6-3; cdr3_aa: ATRTSGRADYEQY
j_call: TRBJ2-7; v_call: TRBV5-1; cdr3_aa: ASSSGLAGGRTLYEQY
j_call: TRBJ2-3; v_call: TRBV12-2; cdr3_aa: ASRLEGTGADTQY
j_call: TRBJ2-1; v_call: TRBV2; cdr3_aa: ASSGRLLAGEQF
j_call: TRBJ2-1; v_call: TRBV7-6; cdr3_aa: ASSPSPTSGGITTEQF
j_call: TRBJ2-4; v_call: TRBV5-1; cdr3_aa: ASSSREGQATLAKNIQY